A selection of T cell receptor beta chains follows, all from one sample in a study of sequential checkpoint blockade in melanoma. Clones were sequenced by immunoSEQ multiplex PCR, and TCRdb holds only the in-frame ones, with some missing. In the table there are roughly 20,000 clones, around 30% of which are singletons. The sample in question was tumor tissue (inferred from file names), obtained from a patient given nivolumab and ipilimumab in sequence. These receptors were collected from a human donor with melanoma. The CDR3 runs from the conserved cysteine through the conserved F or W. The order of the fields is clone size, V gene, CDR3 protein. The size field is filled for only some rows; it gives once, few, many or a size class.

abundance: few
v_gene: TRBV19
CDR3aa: CASSDTGTVSYEQYF

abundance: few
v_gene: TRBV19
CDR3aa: CASSTDTSSYNSPLHF

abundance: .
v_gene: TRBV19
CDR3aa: CASTTSGGGETQYF

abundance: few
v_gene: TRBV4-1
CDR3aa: CASSQPAGVSGELFF

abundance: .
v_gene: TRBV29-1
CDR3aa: CSVREVENTGELFF

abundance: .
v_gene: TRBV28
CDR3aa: CASSLMAFAGGLGELFF

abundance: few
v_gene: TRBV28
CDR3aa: CASSSTGAGQPQHF

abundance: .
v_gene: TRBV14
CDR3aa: CASSPGQGTEAFF

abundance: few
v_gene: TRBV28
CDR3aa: CASRILAGPYEQYF

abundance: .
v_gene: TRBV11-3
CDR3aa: CASSRPGDGAETQYF

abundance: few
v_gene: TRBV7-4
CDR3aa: CASSRDRGLGQPQHF

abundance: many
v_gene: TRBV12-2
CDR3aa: CATWGQTSQETQYF

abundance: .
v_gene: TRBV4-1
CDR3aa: CASSQTQGAPNEKLFF

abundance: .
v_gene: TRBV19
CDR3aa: CASSKQAEGEKLFF

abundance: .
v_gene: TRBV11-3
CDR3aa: CASSPADRVAGELFF

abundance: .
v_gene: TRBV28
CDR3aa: CASAYSAKNIQYF

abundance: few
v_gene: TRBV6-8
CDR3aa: CASSYKQQNEKLFF

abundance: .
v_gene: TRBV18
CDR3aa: CASSPPGATTPGGEKLFF

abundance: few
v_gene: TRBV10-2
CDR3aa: CASSSRGDGETQYF

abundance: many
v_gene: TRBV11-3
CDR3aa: CASSLRGRGLRDTEAFF

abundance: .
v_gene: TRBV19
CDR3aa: CASSLYAGELFF

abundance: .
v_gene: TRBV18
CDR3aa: CASSPTQYEQYF

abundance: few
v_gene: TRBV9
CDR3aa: CASYVMGDYGYTF

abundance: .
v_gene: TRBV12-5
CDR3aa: CASFLAGGSEAFF

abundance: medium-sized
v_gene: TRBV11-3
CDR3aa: CASSLGQGYDGYTF

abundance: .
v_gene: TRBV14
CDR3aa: CASSQVTSGELFF

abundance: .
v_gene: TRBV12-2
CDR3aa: CAQQLKDLVGKATYEQYF

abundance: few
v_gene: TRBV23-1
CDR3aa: CASSGSGTISTDTQYF

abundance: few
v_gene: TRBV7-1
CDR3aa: CASSPTGDQPQHF

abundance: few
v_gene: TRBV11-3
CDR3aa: CASSYRGGDNSPLHF

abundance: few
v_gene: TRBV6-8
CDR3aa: CASQRSGDRGREQYF

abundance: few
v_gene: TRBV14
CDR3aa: CASSHKTGNTEAFF

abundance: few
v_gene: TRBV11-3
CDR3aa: CASSLGPSTSTDTQYF

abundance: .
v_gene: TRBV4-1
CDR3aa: CASSQFTSGRYYEQYF

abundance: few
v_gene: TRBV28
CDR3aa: CASSPQLAGDNEQFF

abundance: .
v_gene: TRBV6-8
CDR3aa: CASSINTGDSNQPQHF

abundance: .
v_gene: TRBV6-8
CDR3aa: CAVSGRSYEQYF

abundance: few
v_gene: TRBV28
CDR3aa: CASSQYRGMNTEAFF

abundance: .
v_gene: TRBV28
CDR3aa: CATNGAPGDTQYF

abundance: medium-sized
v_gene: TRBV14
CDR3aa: CASSLHMNTEAFF

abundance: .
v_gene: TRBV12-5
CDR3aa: CASGLDSSYNEQFF